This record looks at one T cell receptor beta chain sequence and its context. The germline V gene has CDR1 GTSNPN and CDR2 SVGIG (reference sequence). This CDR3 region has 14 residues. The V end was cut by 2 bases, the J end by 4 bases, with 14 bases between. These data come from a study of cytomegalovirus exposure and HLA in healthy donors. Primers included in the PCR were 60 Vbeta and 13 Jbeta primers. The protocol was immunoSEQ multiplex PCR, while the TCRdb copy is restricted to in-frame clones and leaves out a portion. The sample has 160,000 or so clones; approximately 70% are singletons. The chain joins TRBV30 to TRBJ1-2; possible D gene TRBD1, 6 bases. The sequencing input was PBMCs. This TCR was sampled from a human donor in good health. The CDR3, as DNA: TGTGCCTGGAGTAGGACAGCCCTGACCTATGGCTACACCTTC. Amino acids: CAWSRTALTYGYTF.